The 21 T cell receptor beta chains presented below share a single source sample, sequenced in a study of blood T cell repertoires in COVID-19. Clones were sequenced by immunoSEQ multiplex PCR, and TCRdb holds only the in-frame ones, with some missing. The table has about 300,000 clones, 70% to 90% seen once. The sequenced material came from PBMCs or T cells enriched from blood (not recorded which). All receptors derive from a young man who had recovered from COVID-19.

CDR3 loop: CASSLDRGLYGYTF. The DNA of the CDR3 is TGTGCCAGCAGCTTAGACAGGGGGCTGTATGGCTACACCTTC. The V gene is TRBV5-5, the J gene TRBJ1-2; TRBD1 aligns across 10 bases. The V segment lost 2 bases and the J segment 5 bases; nucleotides outside the gene matches: 3. This CDR3 region has 14 residues. The germline CDR1 and CDR2 sequences are SGHKS and YYEKEE (reference sequence).

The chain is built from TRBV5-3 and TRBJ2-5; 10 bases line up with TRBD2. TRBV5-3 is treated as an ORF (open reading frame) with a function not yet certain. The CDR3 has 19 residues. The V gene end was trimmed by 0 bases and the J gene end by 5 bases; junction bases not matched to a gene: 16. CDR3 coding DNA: TGTGCCAGAAGCTTGGCCTATGGGCGACTAGCGGGTGTCGCGGAGACCCAGTACTTC. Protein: CARSLAYGRLAGVAETQYF.

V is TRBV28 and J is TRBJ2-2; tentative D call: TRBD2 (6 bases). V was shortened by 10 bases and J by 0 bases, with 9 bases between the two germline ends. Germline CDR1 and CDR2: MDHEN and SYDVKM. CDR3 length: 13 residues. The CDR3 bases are TGTGCCACTGCGGGGACGAACACCGGGGAGCTGTTTTTT. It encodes CATAGTNTGELFF.

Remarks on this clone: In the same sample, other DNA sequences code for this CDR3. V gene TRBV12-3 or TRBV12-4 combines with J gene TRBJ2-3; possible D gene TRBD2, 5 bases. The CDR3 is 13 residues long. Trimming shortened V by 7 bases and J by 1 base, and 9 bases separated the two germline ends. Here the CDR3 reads CASTLGGTDTQYF. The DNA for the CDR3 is TGTGCCAGCACCCTGGGAGGCACAGATACGCAGTATTTT.

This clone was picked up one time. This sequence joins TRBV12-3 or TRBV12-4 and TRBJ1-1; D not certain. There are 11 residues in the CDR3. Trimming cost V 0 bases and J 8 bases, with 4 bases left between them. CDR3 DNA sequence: TGTGCCAGCAGTTTAGCGTTAGAAGCTTTCTTT. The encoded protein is CASSLALEAFF.

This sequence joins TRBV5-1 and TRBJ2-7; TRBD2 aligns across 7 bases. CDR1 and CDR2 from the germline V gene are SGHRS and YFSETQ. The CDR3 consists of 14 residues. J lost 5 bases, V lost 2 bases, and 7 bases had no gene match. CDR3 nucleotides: TGCGCCAGCAGCTTCCACCCGGGAGGCAACGAGCAGTACTTC. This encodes CASSFHPGGNEQYF.

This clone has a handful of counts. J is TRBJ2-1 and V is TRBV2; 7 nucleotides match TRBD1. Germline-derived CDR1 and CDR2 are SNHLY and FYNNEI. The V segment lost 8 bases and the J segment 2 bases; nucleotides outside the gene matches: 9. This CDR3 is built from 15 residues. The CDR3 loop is CASSEMGQTYNEQFF. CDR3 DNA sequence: TGTGCCAGCTCTGAAATGGGACAGACCTACAATGAGCAGTTCTTC.

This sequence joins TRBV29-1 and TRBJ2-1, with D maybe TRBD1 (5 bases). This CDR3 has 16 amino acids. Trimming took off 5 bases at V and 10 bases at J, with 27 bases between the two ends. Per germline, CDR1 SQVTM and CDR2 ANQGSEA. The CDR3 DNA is TGCAGCGTTATCCCCGCGACAGCCGCGGTCGGTGCGGAGCAGTTCTTC. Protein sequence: CSVIPATAAVGAEQFF.

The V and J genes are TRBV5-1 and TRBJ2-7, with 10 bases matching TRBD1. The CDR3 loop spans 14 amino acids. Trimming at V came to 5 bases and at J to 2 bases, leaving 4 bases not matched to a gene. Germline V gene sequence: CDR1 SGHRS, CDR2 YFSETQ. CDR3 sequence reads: CASSMGQGPYEQYF. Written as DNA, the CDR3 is TGCGCCAGCAGTATGGGACAGGGGCCCTACGAGCAGTACTTC.

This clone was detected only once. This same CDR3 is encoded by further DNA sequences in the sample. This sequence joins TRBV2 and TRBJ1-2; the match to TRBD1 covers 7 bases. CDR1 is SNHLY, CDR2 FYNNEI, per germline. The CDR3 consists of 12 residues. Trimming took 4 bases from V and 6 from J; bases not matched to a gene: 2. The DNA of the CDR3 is TGTGCCAGCAGTGTTACAGGGGATGGCTACACCTTC. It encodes CASSVTGDGYTF.

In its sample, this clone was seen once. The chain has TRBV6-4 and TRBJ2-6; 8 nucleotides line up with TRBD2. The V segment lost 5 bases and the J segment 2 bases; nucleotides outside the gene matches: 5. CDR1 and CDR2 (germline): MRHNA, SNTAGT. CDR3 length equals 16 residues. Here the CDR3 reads CASSFVGGAGANVLTF. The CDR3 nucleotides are TGTGCCAGCAGTTTCGTCGGGGGGGCTGGGGCCAACGTCCTGACTTTC.

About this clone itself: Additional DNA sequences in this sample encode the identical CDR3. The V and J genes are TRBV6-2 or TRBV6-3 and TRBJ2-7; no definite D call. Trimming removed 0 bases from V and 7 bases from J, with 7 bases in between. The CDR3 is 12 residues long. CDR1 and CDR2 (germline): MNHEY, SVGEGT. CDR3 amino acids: CASSYSRYEQYF. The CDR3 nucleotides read TGTGCCAGCAGTTACTCTCGGTATGAGCAGTACTTC.

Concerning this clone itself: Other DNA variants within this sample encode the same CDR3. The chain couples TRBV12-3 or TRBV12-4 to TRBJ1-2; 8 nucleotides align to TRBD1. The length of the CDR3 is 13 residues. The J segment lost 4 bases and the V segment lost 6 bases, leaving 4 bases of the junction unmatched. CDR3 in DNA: TGTGCCAGCAGCCCCACAGGGGGCTATGGCTACACCTTC. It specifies CASSPTGGYGYTF.

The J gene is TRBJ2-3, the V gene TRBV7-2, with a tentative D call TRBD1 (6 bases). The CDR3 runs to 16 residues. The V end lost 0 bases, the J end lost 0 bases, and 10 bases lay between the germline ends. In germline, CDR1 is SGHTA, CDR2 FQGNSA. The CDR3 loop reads CASSLAGALSTDTQYF. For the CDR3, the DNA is TGTGCCAGCAGCTTAGCGGGGGCTCTTAGCACAGATACGCAGTATTTT.

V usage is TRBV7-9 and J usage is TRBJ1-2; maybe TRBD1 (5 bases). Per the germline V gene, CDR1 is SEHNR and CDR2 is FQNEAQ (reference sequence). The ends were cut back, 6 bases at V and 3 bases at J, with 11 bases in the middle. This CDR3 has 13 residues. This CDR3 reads CASRGGTYYGYTF. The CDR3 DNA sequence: TGTGCCAGCAGAGGAGGGACCTACTATGGCTACACCTTC.

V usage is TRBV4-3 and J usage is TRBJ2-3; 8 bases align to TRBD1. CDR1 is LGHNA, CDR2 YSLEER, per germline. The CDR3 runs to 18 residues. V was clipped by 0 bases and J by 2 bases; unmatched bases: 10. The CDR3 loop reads CASSQDRGGDRPTDTQYF. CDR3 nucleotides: TGCGCCAGCAGCCAAGATCGGGGTGGGGACAGGCCCACAGATACGCAGTATTTT.

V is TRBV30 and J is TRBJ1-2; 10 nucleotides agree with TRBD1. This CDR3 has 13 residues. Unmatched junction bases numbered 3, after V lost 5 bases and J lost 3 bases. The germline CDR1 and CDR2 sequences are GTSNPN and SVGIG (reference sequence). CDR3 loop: CAWGQGVDYGYTF. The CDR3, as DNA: TGTGCCTGGGGACAGGGGGTCGACTATGGCTACACCTTC.

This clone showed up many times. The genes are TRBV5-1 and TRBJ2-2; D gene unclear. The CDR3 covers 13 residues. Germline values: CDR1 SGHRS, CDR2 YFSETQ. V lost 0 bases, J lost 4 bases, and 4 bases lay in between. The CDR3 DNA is TGCGCCAGCAGCTTGGAGCCCACCGGGGAGCTGTTTTTT. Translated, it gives CASSLEPTGELFF.

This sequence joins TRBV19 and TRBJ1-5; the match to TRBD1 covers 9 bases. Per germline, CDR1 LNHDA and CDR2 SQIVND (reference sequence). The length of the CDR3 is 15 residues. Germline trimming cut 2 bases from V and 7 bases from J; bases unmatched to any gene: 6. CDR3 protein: CASSITGQGGQPQHF. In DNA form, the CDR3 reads TGTGCCAGTAGTATAACGGGACAGGGCGGGCAGCCCCAGCATTTT.

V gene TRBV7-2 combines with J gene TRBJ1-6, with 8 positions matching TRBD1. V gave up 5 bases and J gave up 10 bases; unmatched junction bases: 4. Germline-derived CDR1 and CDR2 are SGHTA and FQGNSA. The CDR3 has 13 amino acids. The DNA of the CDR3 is TGTGCCAGCAGCACCCGACAGGGGTCACCCCTCCACTTT. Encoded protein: CASSTRQGSPLHF.

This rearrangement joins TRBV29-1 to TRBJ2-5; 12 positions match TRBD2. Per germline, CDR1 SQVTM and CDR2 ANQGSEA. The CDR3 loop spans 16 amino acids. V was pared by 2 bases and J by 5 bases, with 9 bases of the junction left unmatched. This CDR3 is CSVEISSGGAGETQYF. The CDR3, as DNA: TGCAGCGTTGAAATTTCTAGCGGGGGGGCTGGGGAGACCCAGTACTTC.